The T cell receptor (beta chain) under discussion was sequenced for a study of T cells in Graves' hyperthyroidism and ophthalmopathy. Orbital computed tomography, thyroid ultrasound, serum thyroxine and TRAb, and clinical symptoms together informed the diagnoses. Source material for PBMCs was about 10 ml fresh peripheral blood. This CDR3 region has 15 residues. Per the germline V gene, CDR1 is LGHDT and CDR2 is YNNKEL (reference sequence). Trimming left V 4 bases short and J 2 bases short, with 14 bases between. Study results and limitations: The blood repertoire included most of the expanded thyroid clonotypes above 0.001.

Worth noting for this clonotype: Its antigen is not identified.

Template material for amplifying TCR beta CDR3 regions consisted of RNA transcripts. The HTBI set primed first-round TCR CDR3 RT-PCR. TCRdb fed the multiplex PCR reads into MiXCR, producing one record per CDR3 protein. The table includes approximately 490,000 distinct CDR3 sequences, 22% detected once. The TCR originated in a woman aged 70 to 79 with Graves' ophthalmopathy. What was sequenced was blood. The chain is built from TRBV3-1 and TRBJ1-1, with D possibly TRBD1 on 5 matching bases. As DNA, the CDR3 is TGTGCCAGCAGCCCCCCGGGGGGAATCAACACTGAAGCTTTCTTT. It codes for CASSPPGGINTEAFF.